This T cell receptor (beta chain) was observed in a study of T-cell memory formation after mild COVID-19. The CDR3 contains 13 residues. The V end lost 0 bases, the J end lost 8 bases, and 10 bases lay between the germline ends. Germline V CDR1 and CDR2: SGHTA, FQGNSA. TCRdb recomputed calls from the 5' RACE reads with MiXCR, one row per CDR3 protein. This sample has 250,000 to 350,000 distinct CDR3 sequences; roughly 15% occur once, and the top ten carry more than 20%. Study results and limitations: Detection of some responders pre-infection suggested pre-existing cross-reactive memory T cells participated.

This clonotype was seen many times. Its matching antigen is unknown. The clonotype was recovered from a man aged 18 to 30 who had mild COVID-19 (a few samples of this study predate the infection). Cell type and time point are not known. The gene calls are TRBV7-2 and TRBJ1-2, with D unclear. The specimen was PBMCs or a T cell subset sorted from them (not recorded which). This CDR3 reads CASSLAAGQGYTF. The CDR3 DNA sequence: TGTGCCAGCAGCTTAGCGGCAGGTCAAGGCTACACCTTC.